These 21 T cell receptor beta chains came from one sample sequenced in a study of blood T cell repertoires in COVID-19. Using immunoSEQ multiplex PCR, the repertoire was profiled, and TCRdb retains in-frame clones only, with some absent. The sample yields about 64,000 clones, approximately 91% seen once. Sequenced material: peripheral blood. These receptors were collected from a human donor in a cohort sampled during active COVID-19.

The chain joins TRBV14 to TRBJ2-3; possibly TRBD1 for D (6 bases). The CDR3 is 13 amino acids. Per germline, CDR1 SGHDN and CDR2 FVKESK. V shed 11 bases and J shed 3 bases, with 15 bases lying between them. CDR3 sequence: CASRGRGTDTQYF. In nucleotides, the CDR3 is TGTGCCTCGAGGGGGAGAGGAACAGATACGCAGTATTTT.

The CDR3 sequence: CATLGEGGETQYF. The CDR3 DNA is TGTGCCACCCTAGGGGAGGGGGGGGAGACCCAGTACTTC. This sequence joins TRBV3-1 (or the pseudogene TRBV3-2) and TRBJ2-5; a weak D match, TRBD2 (7 bases). The germline gives CDR1 LGHDT, CDR2 YNNKEL (reference sequence). V shed 10 bases and J shed 5 bases, with 17 bases lying between them. The CDR3 sequence is 13 residues long.

In DNA form, the CDR3 reads TGTGCCAGCAGCCCCCGGACTAGCGGGAACAATGAGCAGTTCTTC. It translates to CASSPRTSGNNEQFF. The chain combines TRBV9 with TRBJ2-1; 12 nucleotides match TRBD2. This CDR3 region has 15 residues. The germline gives CDR1 SGDLS, CDR2 YYNGEE. V lost 4 bases, J lost 5 bases, and 4 bases stayed unmatched.

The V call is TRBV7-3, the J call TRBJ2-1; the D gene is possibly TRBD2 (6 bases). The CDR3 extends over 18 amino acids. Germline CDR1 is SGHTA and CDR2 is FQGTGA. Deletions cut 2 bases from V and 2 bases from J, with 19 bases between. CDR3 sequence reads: CASSLGLGQASAYNEQFF. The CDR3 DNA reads TGTGCCAGCAGCTTAGGCTTGGGTCAAGCTAGCGCCTACAATGAGCAGTTCTTC.

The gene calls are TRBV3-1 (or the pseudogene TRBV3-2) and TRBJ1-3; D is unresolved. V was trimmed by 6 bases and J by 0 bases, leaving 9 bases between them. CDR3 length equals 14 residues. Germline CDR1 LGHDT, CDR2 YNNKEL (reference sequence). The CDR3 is CASSQTDSGNTIYF. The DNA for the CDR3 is TGTGCCAGCAGTCAAACAGACTCTGGAAACACCATATATTTT.

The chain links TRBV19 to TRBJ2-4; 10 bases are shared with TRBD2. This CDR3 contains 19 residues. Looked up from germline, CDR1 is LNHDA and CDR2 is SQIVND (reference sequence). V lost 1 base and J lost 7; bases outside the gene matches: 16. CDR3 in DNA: TGTGCCAGTAGTATAGGAGGGGGGACTAGCGCCGTGAGGGGCAACATTCAGTACTTC. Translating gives CASSIGGGTSAVRGNIQYF.

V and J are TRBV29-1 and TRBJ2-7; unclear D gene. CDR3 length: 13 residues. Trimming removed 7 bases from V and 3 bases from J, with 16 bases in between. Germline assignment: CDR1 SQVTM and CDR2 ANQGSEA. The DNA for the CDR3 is TGCAGCGCGTCAGGTAGGCCTGGCTACGAGCAGTACTTC. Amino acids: CSASGRPGYEQYF.

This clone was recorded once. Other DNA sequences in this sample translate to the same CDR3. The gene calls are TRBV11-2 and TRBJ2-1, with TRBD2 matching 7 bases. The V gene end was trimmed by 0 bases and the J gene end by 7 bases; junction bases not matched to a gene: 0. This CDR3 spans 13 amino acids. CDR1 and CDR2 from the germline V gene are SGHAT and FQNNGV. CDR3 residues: CASSLERGNEQFF. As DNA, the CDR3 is TGTGCCAGCAGCTTAGAGCGGGGGAATGAGCAGTTCTTC.

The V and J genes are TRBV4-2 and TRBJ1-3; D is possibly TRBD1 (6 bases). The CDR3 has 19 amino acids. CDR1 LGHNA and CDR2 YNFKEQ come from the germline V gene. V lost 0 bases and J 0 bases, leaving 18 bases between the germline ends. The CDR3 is CASSQEGMTGQSSGNTIYF. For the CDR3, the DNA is TGTGCCAGCAGCCAAGAGGGAATGACAGGCCAGAGCTCTGGAAACACCATATATTTT.

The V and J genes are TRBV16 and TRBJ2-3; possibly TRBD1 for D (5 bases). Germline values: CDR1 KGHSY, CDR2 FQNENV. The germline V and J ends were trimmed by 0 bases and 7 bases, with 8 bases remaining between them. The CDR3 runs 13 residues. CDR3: CASSQSRAYTQYF. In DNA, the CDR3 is TGTGCCAGCAGCCAATCCAGGGCCTATACGCAGTATTTT.

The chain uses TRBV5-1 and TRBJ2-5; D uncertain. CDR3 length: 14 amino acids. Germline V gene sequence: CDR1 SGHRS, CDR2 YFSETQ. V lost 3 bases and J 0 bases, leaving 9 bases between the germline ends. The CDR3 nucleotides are TGCGCCAGCAGCTATCGACAAGACCAAGAGACCCAGTACTTC. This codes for CASSYRQDQETQYF. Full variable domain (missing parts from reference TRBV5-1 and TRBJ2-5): KAGVTQTPRYLIKTRGQQVTLSCSPISGHRSVSWYQQTPGQGLQFLFEYFSETQRNKGNFPGRFSGRQFSNSRSEMNVSTLELGDSALYLCASSYRQDQETQYFGPGTRLLVL.

The DNA for the CDR3 is TGTGCCAGCAGCTTAGCATCCACTCGGACAATTTACGAGCAGTACTTC. Its translation is CASSLASTRTIYEQYF. The chain links TRBV11-2 to TRBJ2-7; D may be TRBD1 (5 bases). Germline CDR1 is SGHAT and CDR2 is FQNNGV. This CDR3 contains 16 residues. Deletions cut 1 base from V and 4 bases from J, with 17 bases between. The full variable domain, completed using reference TRBV11-2 and TRBJ2-7, is EAGVAQSPRYKIIEKRQSVAFWCNPISGHATLYWYQQILGQGPKLLIQFQNNGVVDDSQLPKDRFSAERLKGVDSTLKIQPAKLEDSAVYLCASSLASTRTIYEQYFGPGTRLTVT.

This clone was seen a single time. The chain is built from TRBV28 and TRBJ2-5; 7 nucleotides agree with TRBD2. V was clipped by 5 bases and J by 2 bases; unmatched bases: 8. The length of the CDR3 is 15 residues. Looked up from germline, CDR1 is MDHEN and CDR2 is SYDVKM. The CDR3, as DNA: TGTGCCAGCAGTCTAGAGCGGGGCACACAAGAGACCCAGTACTTC. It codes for CASSLERGTQETQYF.

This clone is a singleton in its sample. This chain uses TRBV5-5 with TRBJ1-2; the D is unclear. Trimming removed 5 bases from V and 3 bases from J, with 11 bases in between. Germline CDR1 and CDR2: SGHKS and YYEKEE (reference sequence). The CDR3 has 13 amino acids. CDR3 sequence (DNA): TGTGCCAGCAGAACCGACACGGACTATGGCTACACCTTC. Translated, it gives CASRTDTDYGYTF.

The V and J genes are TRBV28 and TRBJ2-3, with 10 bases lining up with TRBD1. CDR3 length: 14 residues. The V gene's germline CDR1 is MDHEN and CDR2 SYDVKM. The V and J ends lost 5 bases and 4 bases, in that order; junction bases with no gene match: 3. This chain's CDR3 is CASSTGTGADTQYF. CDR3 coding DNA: TGTGCCAGCAGTACCGGGACAGGGGCAGATACGCAGTATTTT.

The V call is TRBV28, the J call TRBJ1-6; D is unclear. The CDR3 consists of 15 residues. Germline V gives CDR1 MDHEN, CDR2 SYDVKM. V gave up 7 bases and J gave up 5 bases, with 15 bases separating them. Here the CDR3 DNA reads TGTGCCAGCACCATTCCTAGGCACAATAATTCACCCCTCCACTTT. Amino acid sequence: CASTIPRHNNSPLHF.

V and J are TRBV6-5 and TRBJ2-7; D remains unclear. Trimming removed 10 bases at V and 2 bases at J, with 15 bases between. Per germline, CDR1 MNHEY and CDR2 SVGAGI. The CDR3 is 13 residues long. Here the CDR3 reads CATILDRPYEQYF. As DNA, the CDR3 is TGTGCCACCATCCTAGACCGACCCTACGAGCAGTACTTC.

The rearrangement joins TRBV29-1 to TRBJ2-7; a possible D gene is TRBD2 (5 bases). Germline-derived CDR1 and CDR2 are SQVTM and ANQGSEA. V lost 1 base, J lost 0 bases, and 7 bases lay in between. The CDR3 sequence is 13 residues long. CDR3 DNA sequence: TGCAGCGTTGAAGGGGGAGACTCCTACGAGCAGTACTTC. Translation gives CSVEGGDSYEQYF.

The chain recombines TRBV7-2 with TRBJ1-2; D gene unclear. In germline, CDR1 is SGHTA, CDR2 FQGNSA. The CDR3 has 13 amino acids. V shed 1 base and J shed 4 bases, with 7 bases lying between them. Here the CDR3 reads CASSLVQFYGYTF. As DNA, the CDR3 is TGTGCCAGCAGCTTAGTACAATTCTATGGCTACACCTTC.

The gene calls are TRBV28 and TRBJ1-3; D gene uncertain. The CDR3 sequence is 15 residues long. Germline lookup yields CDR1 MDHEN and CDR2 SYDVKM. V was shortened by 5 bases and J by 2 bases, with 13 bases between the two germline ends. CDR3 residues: CASSPRLVPGNTIYF. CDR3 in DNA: TGTGCCAGCAGTCCCAGACTGGTTCCTGGAAACACCATATATTTT. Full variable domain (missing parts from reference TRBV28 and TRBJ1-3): DVKVTQSSRYLVKRTGEKVFLECVQDMDHENMFWYRQDPGLGLRLIYFSYDVKMKEKGDIPEGYSVSREKKERFSLILESASTNQTSMYLCASSPRLVPGNTIYFGEGSWLTVV.

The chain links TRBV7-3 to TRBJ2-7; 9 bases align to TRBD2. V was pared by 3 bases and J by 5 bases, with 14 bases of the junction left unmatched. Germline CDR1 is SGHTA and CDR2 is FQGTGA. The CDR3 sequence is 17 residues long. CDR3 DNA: TGTGCCAGCAGCTTGACCCTCTGGGGTAGCGGGAGCCACGAGCAGTACTTC. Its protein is CASSLTLWGSGSHEQYF.